This T cell receptor (beta chain) was recovered during a study of blood T cell repertoires in COVID-19. Background on the study: Some COVID-19 samples were acute and others convalescent; all came from the United States, Italy and Spain.

Clones were sequenced by immunoSEQ multiplex PCR, and TCRdb holds only the in-frame ones, with some missing. The table shows 350,000 to 450,000 clones, with 75% to 90% occurring only once. The sequenced material came from peripheral blood. This clonotype originated in a woman under 30 with acute or convalescent COVID-19.

This CDR3 reads CASSLAGTSNQPQHF. In DNA, the CDR3 is TGCGCCAGCAGCTTGGCGGGAACCAGCAATCAGCCCCAGCATTTT. The gene calls are TRBV5-1 and TRBJ1-5; D remains ambiguous. Trimming took off 0 bases at V and 1 base at J, with 8 bases between the two ends. CDR3 size: 15 residues. CDR1 is SGHRS, CDR2 YFSETQ, per germline. Full variable domain (rest looked up from reference TRBV5-1 and TRBJ1-5): KAGVTQTPRYLIKTRGQQVTLSCSPISGHRSVSWYQQTPGQGLQFLFEYFSETQRNKGNFPGRFSGRQFSNSRSEMNVSTLELGDSALYLCASSLAGTSNQPQHFGDGTRLSIL.